The clone carrying this T cell receptor beta chain was observed a handful of times. The antigen is not known. Germline and junction disagree at one end, which may indicate a read error. This sample stems from a study of CD8+ T cells in alopecia areata. Study conclusions and caveats: For patients receiving tofacitinib, scalp clonality and expanded CD8+ clones among the top 100 significantly decreased.

Germline V gene lookup returns CDR1 SSHAT and CDR2 FNYEAQ (reference sequence). CDR3 length: 15 residues. Treatment described: oral pan-JAK inhibitor, 5-10 mg twice daily. cDNA prepared by RNA extraction and subsequent reverse transcription served as the template for sequencing. The protocol was immunoSEQ multiplex PCR, while the TCRdb copy is restricted to in-frame clones and leaves out a portion. The sample contains some 200,000 clones, 43% of which appear only once. The TCR originated in a human donor with alopecia areata. Material: CD4+ T cells sorted from blood, obtained between weeks 36 and 40, from a patient treated with tofacitinib. The V and J genes are TRBV7-7 and TRBJ2-5; TRBD2 aligns across 9 bases. The DNA of the CDR3 is TGTGCTAGCAGCACAGTAGCGGGAGAGGGGGAGACCCAGTACTTC. Protein sequence: CASSTVAGEGETQYF.